This entry lists 2 T cell receptor beta chains sequenced from one sample in a study of T cells in women clearing cervical HPV infection (dated by TCRdb to 2017 to 2018). Libraries were made using the immunoSEQ multiplex PCR assay. Not all clones reach the TCRdb copy of this immuneACCESS table, which keeps in-frame sequences only. Checked studies attribute under half of the gap to unresolved V genes and leave the rest unexplained. The table held for this sample gives approximately 31,000 clones. Jointly, the top ten make up about 3.1% of the sample. Sequenced: blood buffy coat. Every receptor here comes from a woman aged 18 to 75 with a cervical HPV16 infection that either progressed to CIN3+ or cleared (not recorded which).

This clone is classed as large by frequency. The CDR3 end falls 3 residues outside the read, so it is completed with the germline J gene. V gene TRBV19 combines with J gene TRBJ2-5; unclear D gene. CDR1 is LNHDA and CDR2 is SQIVND in the germline V gene (reference sequence). CDR3 size: 16 residues. Trimming removed 0 bases from V and 7 bases from J, with 18 bases in between. Partial CDR3 DNA: TGTGCCAGTAGTATAGATCTGGAAGGGTCGCATGGGACC. Translation: CASSIDLEGSHGT. The entire CDR3 sequence reads CASSIDLEGSHGTQYF.

Comments on this clone: The sequence runs out 3 residues before the end of the CDR3; the remainder is reconstructed from the germline J gene. The chain couples TRBV5-1 to TRBJ2-2; tentatively, D is TRBD1 (6 bases). The germline CDR1 and CDR2 sequences are SGHRS and YFSETQ. This CDR3 is built from 14 residues. The CDR3 DNA, read in part, is TGCGCCAGCAGCTACTATCAGGGGAATTCACCG. Protein: CASSYYQGNSP. From start to end, the CDR3 is CASSYYQGNSPLFF.